The T cell receptor beta chain under discussion was sequenced for a study of shared clonotypes between healthy human individuals. The study's findings and limits: On the whole, naive subsets had larger estimated richness than memory subsets had. Naive CD4 clonotypes were shared across a few donors at roughly 5%.

Naive-designated CD8 cells lacked CD45RO, were positively enriched for CCR7, and omitted terminally differentiated effector memory CD45RA+ cells. Original processing methods: Junction-only immunoSEQ sequences carried no quality scores, so filtering differed. Here immunoSEQ multiplex PCR was the method, and the copy in TCRdb shows in-frame clones only, minus some. That table gives V, J and clone size, and the DNA gave D and trimming. The sample carries some 2,000,000 clones, over 85% recorded once. Concerning this clone: Antigen: not known.

The sequence came from a man younger than 35 in good health. Material for sequencing was naive CD8+ T cells sorted from blood.

CDR3 nucleotides: TGTGCCAGCAGCCAGGCCAGGGGGGCAGGGGCCAACGTCCTGACTTTC. Encoded protein: CASSQARGAGANVLTF. The chain recombines TRBV14 with TRBJ2-6, with a possible D match to TRBD1 (7 bases). The germline CDR1 and CDR2 sequences are SGHDN and FVKESK. The germline V and J ends were trimmed by 3 bases and 4 bases, with 13 bases remaining between them. The CDR3 is 16 residues long.